This TCR beta chain was captured by sequencing in a study of control samples from healthy donors and cancer patients. This clone was counted once. TCRdb's copy holds only in-frame clones and misses some; the assay was immunoSEQ multiplex PCR. The table shows 230,000 or so clones, with 85% to 95% occurring only once. Sequenced sample: blood. This clonotype originated in a middle-aged man in good health.

This CDR3 reads CASSFTGANYGYTF. DNA of the CDR3: TGTGCCAGCAGCTTCACAGGGGCCAACTATGGCTACACCTTC. The chain has TRBV11-1 and TRBJ1-2; TRBD1 matches at 7 bases. V was pared by 3 bases and J by 2 bases, with 3 bases of the junction left unmatched. Germline V CDR1 and CDR2: SGHAT, FQDESV (reference sequence). The CDR3 extends over 14 amino acids.